The clone carrying this T cell receptor (beta chain) appeared a few times. TCRdb re-called the 5' RACE reads through MiXCR, storing one row per CDR3 protein. The data contain roughly 510,000 distinct CDR3 sequences, 17% of them singletons. The data derive from a study of T-cell memory formation after mild COVID-19. This CDR3 comprises 15 residues. Trimming cost V 4 bases and J 6 bases; bases outside gene matches: 3. CDR1 and CDR2 (germline): LGHDT, YNNKEL (reference sequence). This chain links TRBV3-1 with TRBJ2-1; TRBD2 matches 13 bases. The TCR sequence derives from an adult woman who had mild COVID-19 (a few samples of this study predate the infection). Cell type and time point are not known. The sequenced material came from PBMCs or a T cell subset sorted from them (not recorded which). The CDR3 DNA is TGTGCCAGCAGCCGACTAGCGGGGGGCGGCAATGAGCAGTTCTTC. Its translation: CASSRLAGGGNEQFF.